This T cell receptor (beta chain) was sequenced during a study of T cells in Graves' hyperthyroidism and ophthalmopathy. V was pared by 2 bases and J by 5 bases, with 11 bases of the junction left unmatched. The CDR3 covers 18 residues. CDR1 and CDR2 from the germline V gene are LNHDA and SQIVND (reference sequence). There are a few counts of this clonotype. TCR beta CDR3 regions were amplified from RNA transcripts. Primed by the HTBI set, a first-round RT-PCR was run on the TCR CDR3. Using its own MiXCR run on the multiplex PCR reads, TCRdb lists one record per CDR3 protein. The data hold about 260,000 distinct CDR3 sequences, with about 20% observed a single time.

The chain combines TRBV19 with TRBJ1-5, with 11 nucleotides matching TRBD1. Sequencing input: blood. The source is a man aged 25-45 years with Graves' ophthalmopathy. Written as DNA, the CDR3 is TGTGCCAGTAGTATACCTCGGACAGGGGGCGAGGGGTATCAGCCCCAGCATTTT. Encoded protein: CASSIPRTGGEGYQPQHF.